The 27 T cell receptor beta chains below all came from one sample that was sequenced in a study of cytomegalovirus exposure and HLA in healthy donors. Both 60 Vbeta primers and 13 Jbeta primers went into the PCR. Profiled with immunoSEQ multiplex PCR; TCRdb holds only in-frame clones, not every one. The sample lists 60,000 or so clones; approximately 75% were seen once. Sequencing was performed on PBMCs. Source of these receptors: a man aged 50-59 years in good health and CMV-seropositive.

The chain employs TRBV9 and TRBJ1-2; TRBD1 matches 9 bases. Germline lookup yields CDR1 SGDLS and CDR2 YYNGEE. This CDR3 is built from 16 residues. The J segment lost 0 bases and the V segment lost 3 bases, leaving 6 bases of the junction unmatched. CDR3 nucleotide sequence: TGTGCCAGCAGCGCGCACAGGGGGCTAGCTAACTATGGCTACACCTTC. It is translated as CASSAHRGLANYGYTF.

This clone appeared many times. The rearrangement links TRBV6-1 to TRBJ1-1, with D uncertain. The CDR3 is 12 amino acids. Germline assignment: CDR1 MNHNS and CDR2 SASEGT. V was shortened by 0 bases and J by 10 bases, with 9 bases between the two germline ends. This CDR3 reads CASSEARTRAFF. In DNA form, the CDR3 reads TGTGCCAGCAGTGAAGCGCGTACGAGAGCTTTCTTT.

This clone showed up just once. The V and J genes are TRBV5-4 and TRBJ2-1; 8 positions match TRBD2. In germline, CDR1 is SGHNT, CDR2 YYREEE (reference sequence). The CDR3 extends over 15 amino acids. After removal of 0 bases from V and 5 bases from J, the junction contained 4 bases not matched to a gene. CDR3 residues: CASSLGAGVHNEQFF. For the CDR3, the DNA is TGTGCCAGCAGCTTGGGAGCGGGGGTCCACAATGAGCAGTTCTTC.

CDR3 DNA sequence: TGTGCCAGCAGTGATCTTCGGAACACTGAAGCTTTCTTT. It encodes CASSDLRNTEAFF. V gene TRBV2 combines with J gene TRBJ1-1; D gene ambiguous. CDR1 and CDR2 from the germline V gene are SNHLY and FYNNEI. This CDR3 region has 13 residues. V was clipped by 3 bases and J by 1 base, with 6 bases between them.

This chain uses TRBV27 with TRBJ1-2; 7 nucleotides match TRBD1. V lost 6 bases to trimming and J lost 1 base; unmatched junction nucleotides: 8. From germline, CDR1 is MNHEY and CDR2 SMNVEV (reference sequence). This CDR3 has 15 amino acids. The CDR3 DNA is TGTGCCAGCAGACAGGGGACCTACCTTAACTATGGCTACACCTTC. It encodes CASRQGTYLNYGYTF.

J is TRBJ1-1 and V is TRBV7-3; D is unresolved. The germline V and J ends were trimmed by 6 bases and 5 bases, with 13 bases remaining between them. The CDR3 consists of 13 residues. Germline V gene sequence: CDR1 SGHTA, CDR2 FQGTGA. As DNA, the CDR3 is TGTGCCAGCAGTACCGGTGGGAGAACTGAAGCTTTCTTT. It codes for CASSTGGRTEAFF.

This clone showed up just once. The chain couples TRBV7-6 to TRBJ2-3; 8 nucleotides match TRBD2. CDR1 and CDR2 from the germline V gene are SGHVS and FNYEAQ. The V segment lost 0 bases and the J segment 1 base; nucleotides outside the gene matches: 6. CDR3 length equals 17 residues. In nucleotides, the CDR3 is TGTGCCAGCAGCTTAGCGGCGGGAGGATCCCGCACAGATACGCAGTATTTT. This codes for CASSLAAGGSRTDTQYF.

This sequence joins TRBV30 and TRBJ1-3, with D perhaps TRBD1 (5 bases). The CDR3 contains 15 residues. The germline V and J ends were trimmed by 3 bases and 2 bases, with 14 bases remaining between them. Germline CDR1 GTSNPN, CDR2 SVGIG (reference sequence). DNA of the CDR3: TGTGCCTGGAGCAATACAGGCCGCCCTGGAAACACCATATATTTT. Translation: CAWSNTGRPGNTIYF.

This clone was counted a few times. This rearrangement joins TRBV7-3 to TRBJ2-1, with 7 bases lining up with TRBD1. From germline, CDR1 is SGHTA and CDR2 FQGTGA. The CDR3 runs 12 residues. Trimming cost V 3 bases and J 7 bases; bases outside gene matches: 0. The CDR3 DNA reads TGTGCCAGCAGCTTGGGACAGAATGAGCAGTTCTTC. As protein: CASSLGQNEQFF.

This chain uses TRBV7-6 with TRBJ2-1; D not certain. CDR3 length: 12 amino acids. V dropped 5 bases and J dropped 8 bases, with 10 bases sitting between them. Germline assignment: CDR1 SGHVS and CDR2 FNYEAQ. The CDR3 DNA reads as TGTGCCAGCAGCAAGCACCCTTATGAGCAGTTCTTC. The encoded protein is CASSKHPYEQFF. The full variable domain, with the rest looked up from reference TRBV7-6 and TRBJ2-1, is GAGVSQSPRYKVTKRGQDVALRCDPISGHVSLYWYRQALGQGPEFLTYFNYEAQQDKSGLPNDRFSAERPEGSISTLTIQRTEQRDSAMYRCASSKHPYEQFFGPGTRLTVL.

This chain connects TRBV27 to TRBJ2-1; 13 bases align to TRBD2. Germline values: CDR1 MNHEY, CDR2 SMNVEV (reference sequence). Germline trimming cut 5 bases from V and 3 bases from J; bases unmatched to any gene: 13. The CDR3 sequence is 19 residues long. The CDR3 nucleotides are TGTGCCAGCAGTCCGTCCGGGACTAGCGGGACCACTTTCTACAATGAGCAGTTCTTC. Amino acid sequence: CASSPSGTSGTTFYNEQFF.

V usage is TRBV16 and J usage is TRBJ2-4; possible D gene TRBD2, 5 bases. The CDR3 length is 18 residues. The germline CDR1 and CDR2 sequences are KGHSY and FQNENV. V was trimmed by 2 bases and J by 0 bases, leaving 17 bases between them. In DNA, the CDR3 is TGTGCCAGCAGCCAAGGGAGTCGCTTGGGTAAAGCCAAAAACATTCAGTACTTC. Translation: CASSQGSRLGKAKNIQYF.

The chain couples TRBV30 to TRBJ1-5; D is unresolved. This CDR3 region has 14 residues. V lost 0 bases and J 3 bases, leaving 9 bases between the germline ends. Germline V CDR1 and CDR2: GTSNPN, SVGIG (reference sequence). The CDR3 loop reads CAWSVGRNNQPQHF. The CDR3, as DNA: TGTGCCTGGAGTGTAGGCAGGAACAATCAGCCCCAGCATTTT.

This clone was picked up one time. V is TRBV11-1 and J is TRBJ2-7; 9 bases map to TRBD1. The CDR3 extends over 14 amino acids. Germline V gene sequence: CDR1 SGHAT, CDR2 FQDESV (reference sequence). With V trimmed by 5 bases and J by 2 bases, 4 bases remained unmatched. The CDR3 sequence is CASSLGQGTYEQYF. In DNA form, the CDR3 reads TGTGCCAGCAGCCTTGGACAGGGGACCTACGAGCAGTACTTC.

The V gene is TRBV4-2, the J gene TRBJ2-5, with a weak D call TRBD1 (6 bases). Trimming cost V 0 bases and J 5 bases, with 13 bases left between them. The CDR3 sequence is 15 residues long. The germline V gene has CDR1 LGHNA and CDR2 YNFKEQ. The CDR3 DNA reads as TGTGCCAGCAGCCAAGACAGGGGCCAAGGTGAGACCCAGTACTTC. This translates into CASSQDRGQGETQYF.

V usage is TRBV7-6 and J usage is TRBJ2-2; weak D call: TRBD2 (5 bases). V was shortened by 3 bases and J by 5 bases, with 10 bases between the two germline ends. The germline V gene encodes CDR1 SGHVS and CDR2 FNYEAQ. The CDR3 is 14 residues long. The CDR3 DNA reads TGTGCCAGCAGCTTCGGGGTTTGGACCGGGGAGCTGTTTTTT. Protein: CASSFGVWTGELFF.

The count of this clone is one. The rearrangement uses TRBV14 and TRBJ2-5, with D uncertain. V was cut by 3 bases and J by 1 base, with 6 bases left in between. This CDR3 has 13 residues. The germline V gene has CDR1 SGHDN and CDR2 FVKESK. The CDR3 nucleotides read TGTGCCAGCAGCCAGTATGTCCAAGAGACCCAGTACTTC. The encoded protein is CASSQYVQETQYF.

V and J are TRBV7-6 and TRBJ2-1, with D possibly being TRBD2 (6 bases). V was pared by 7 bases and J by 1 base, with 29 bases between. The CDR3 is 20 residues long. Germline CDR1 SGHVS, CDR2 FNYEAQ. The CDR3 nucleotides read TGTGCCAGCACACTACCGGGACGGGGGATAGGGAAAATGTCCTACAATGAGCAGTTCTTC. Translated, it gives CASTLPGRGIGKMSYNEQFF.

The V and J genes are TRBV21-1 and TRBJ2-5; whether TRBD1, the table's D call, matches the DNA was not checked. TRBV21-1 counts as a pseudogene. The CDR3 runs 13 residues. The CDR3: CASPGQFWETQYF. As DNA, the CDR3 is TGTGCCAGCCCTGGACAGTTTTGGGAGACCCAGTACTTC.

A remark on this clone: Sequence at one end of the junction differs from germline and may be a read error. V gene TRBV6-1 combines with J gene TRBJ1-5; 9 nucleotides line up with TRBD1. This CDR3 region has 17 residues. Per germline, CDR1 MNHNS and CDR2 SASEGT. The CDR3 here is CASREDRGSVPNQPQHF. The CDR3 DNA sequence: TGTGCCAGCAGGGAAGACAGGGGGTCGGTGCCCAATCAGCCCCAGCATTTT.

V usage is TRBV5-1 and J usage is TRBJ2-2; TRBD1 matches at 7 bases. Germline V CDR1 and CDR2: SGHRS, YFSETQ. The CDR3 covers 15 residues. With V trimmed by 0 bases and J by 7 bases, 6 bases remained unmatched. This chain's CDR3 is CASSLDKGAGGELFF. The DNA for the CDR3 is TGCGCCAGCAGCTTGGACAAGGGGGCTGGCGGGGAGCTGTTTTTT.

Regarding this clone: Other DNA sequences of this sample code for an identical CDR3. CDR3 amino acids: CASSLSGLSYGYTF. The CDR3 bases are TGTGCCAGCAGTCTTTCAGGTTTATCTTACGGCTACACCTTC. The chain recombines TRBV27 with TRBJ1-2; D remains unclear. Germline CDR1 is MNHEY and CDR2 is SMNVEV (reference sequence). The CDR3 is 14 amino acids. V lost 5 bases to trimming and J lost 8 bases, with 18 bases between them.

This chain uses TRBV6-6 with TRBJ1-5; D not resolved. Germline CDR1 is MNHNY and CDR2 is SVGAGI (reference sequence). V shed 2 bases and J shed 0 bases, with 2 bases lying between them. The CDR3 extends over 13 amino acids. CDR3 loop: CASSYRSNQPQHF. The CDR3 DNA sequence: TGTGCCAGCAGTTACCGTAGCAATCAGCCCCAGCATTTT.

The CDR3 DNA is TGTGCCAGCAGTTTATCGACCCCTGGGACAGGGTCTAATTCACCCCTCCACTTT. Translation: CASSLSTPGTGSNSPLHF. The V and J genes are TRBV27 and TRBJ1-6; 9 bases are a match to TRBD1. The germline CDR1 and CDR2 sequences are MNHEY and SMNVEV (reference sequence). The CDR3 covers 18 residues. V gave up 0 bases and J gave up 6 bases; unmatched junction bases: 9.

The gene calls are TRBV5-1 and TRBJ2-1; TRBD1 agrees at 7 bases. V lost 4 bases, J lost 9 bases, and 7 bases stayed unmatched. Germline V gene data show CDR1 as SGHRS and CDR2 as YFSETQ. The CDR3 length is 13 residues. CDR3 coding DNA: TGCGCCAGCAGCCCCACAGGGGATACTGAGCAGTTCTTC. It is translated as CASSPTGDTEQFF.

This clone appeared a few times. The rearrangement links TRBV5-1 to TRBJ1-3; the D gene is possibly TRBD1 (6 bases). The CDR3 runs to 15 residues. Germline loops: CDR1 SGHRS, CDR2 YFSETQ. The V end lost 1 base, the J end lost 3 bases, and 11 bases lay between the germline ends. CDR3 bases: TGCGCCAGCAGCTTGCAGGGGAAGGATGGAAACACCATATATTTT. This translates into CASSLQGKDGNTIYF.

This sequence joins TRBV5-6 and TRBJ2-7; 8 nucleotides agree with TRBD1. After removal of 5 bases from V and 6 bases from J, the junction contained 10 bases not matched to a gene. The CDR3 has 14 amino acids. Per germline, CDR1 SGHDT and CDR2 YYEEEE. In nucleotides, the CDR3 is TGTGCCAGCAGTCGAACGACAGGGGCCTCCGAGCAGTACTTC. Its translation: CASSRTTGASEQYF.